Listed below are T cell receptor beta chains from one sample, sequenced in a study of cytomegalovirus exposure and HLA in healthy donors. Method: immunoSEQ multiplex PCR; TCRdb's copy keeps in-frame clones and lacks some. Here the sample spans under 100,000 clones, about 95% being singletons. The sequencing sample was made of PBMCs. The receptors derive from a woman under 30 in good health and CMV-seronegative. Each CDR3 is given with its conserved first and last residue.

v_gene,j_gene,CDR3aa
TRBV5-1,TRBJ2-1,CASSRRTSGVNEQFF
TRBV18,TRBJ2-3,CASSPASGSTDTQYF
TRBV27,TRBJ2-3,CASSLVPQGADTQYF
TRBV5-1,TRBJ2-3,CASSLVGRATDTQYF
TRBV5-1,TRBJ1-1,CASSLDRGTQAFF
TRBV19,TRBJ1-4,CASGKGEKLFF
TRBV6-1,TRBJ2-1,CASSEILAGGVSGEQFF
TRBV5-8,TRBJ1-5,CASSLGSVGGAQHF
TRBV7-2,TRBJ2-7,CASSSAGTSASYEQYF
TRBV28,TRBJ1-2,CASSTTGYYGYTF
TRBV4-1,TRBJ2-3,CASSQTPGLAGRWDTQYF
TRBV6-1,TRBJ2-3,CASSDPSGRRGDTQYF
TRBV18,TRBJ1-6,CASSEGTVQLNSPLHF
TRBV7-6,TRBJ2-5,CASSLVGTGETQYF
TRBV19,TRBJ2-1,CASSPDTNEQFF
TRBV6-1,TRBJ1-6,CASTGQASGNSPLHF
TRBV25-1,TRBJ2-5,CASSGLGLVGETQYF
TRBV5-1,TRBJ2-2,CASSPIAGGPTGELFF
TRBV7-8,TRBJ2-7,CASSLASWLAAPSSYEQYF
TRBV18,TRBJ1-1,CASSQVLMNTEAFF
TRBV7-9,TRBJ2-5,CASRLRDQETQYF
TRBV15,TRBJ2-1,CATSRDALVLVDNEQFF
TRBV13,TRBJ2-6,CASSFGPLSGANVLTF
TRBV18,TRBJ1-4,CASSPGGRGSEKLFF
TRBV11-2,TRBJ2-1,CASSRGSFEQFF
TRBV27,TRBJ2-1,CASSLRREGHEQFF
TRBV30,TRBJ2-5,CAWSVRLAGGETQYF
TRBV9,TRBJ2-1,CASSVTDRGEQFF
TRBV27,TRBJ1-1,CASSLSGQGGGEAFF
TRBV18,TRBJ2-7,CASSPRQGGIYEQYF
TRBV19,TRBJ2-7,CASSIRPGAFYEQYF
TRBV28,TRBJ1-3,CASSRGSGNTIYF